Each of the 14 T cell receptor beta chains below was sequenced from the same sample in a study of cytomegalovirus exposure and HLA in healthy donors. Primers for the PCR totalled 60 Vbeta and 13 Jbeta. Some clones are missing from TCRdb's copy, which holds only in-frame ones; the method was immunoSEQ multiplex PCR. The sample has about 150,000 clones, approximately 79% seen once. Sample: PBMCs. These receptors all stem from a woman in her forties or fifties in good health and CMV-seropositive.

CDR3 sequence reads: CASSPQGGGPEGYTF. DNA of the CDR3: TGTGCCAGCAGCCCCCAAGGCGGGGGGCCCGAAGGCTACACCTTC. The chain links TRBV9 to TRBJ1-2, with D perhaps matching TRBD1 (6 bases). The CDR3 is made up of 15 amino acids. Looked up from germline, CDR1 is SGDLS and CDR2 is YYNGEE. Trimming removed 4 bases from V and 8 bases from J, with 21 bases in between.

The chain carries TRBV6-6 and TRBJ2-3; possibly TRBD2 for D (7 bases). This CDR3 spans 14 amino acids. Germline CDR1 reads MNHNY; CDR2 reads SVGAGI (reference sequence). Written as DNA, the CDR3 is TGTGTCGTAGGGTGGGGGGGCCGCACAGATACGCAGTATTTT. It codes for CVVGWGGRTDTQYF.

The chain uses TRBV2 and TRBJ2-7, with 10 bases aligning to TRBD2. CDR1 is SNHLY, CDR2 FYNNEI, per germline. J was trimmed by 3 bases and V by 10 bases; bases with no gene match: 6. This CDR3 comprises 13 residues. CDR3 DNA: TGTGCCACCACCTCTAGCGGGGGCTACGAGCAGTACTTC. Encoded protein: CATTSSGGYEQYF.

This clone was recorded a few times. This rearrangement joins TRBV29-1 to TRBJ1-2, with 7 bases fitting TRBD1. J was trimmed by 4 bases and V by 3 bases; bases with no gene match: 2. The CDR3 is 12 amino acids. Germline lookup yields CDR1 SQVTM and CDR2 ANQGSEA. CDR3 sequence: CSVERDSYGYTF. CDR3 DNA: TGCAGCGTTGAGCGGGACAGCTATGGCTACACCTTC.

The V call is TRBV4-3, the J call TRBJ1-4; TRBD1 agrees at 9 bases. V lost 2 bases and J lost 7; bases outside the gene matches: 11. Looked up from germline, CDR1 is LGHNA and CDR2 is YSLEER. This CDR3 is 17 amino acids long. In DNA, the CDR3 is TGCGCCAGCAGCCAATCGCGGGCGGGACAGGGATTTGAAAAACTGTTTTTT. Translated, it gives CASSQSRAGQGFEKLFF.

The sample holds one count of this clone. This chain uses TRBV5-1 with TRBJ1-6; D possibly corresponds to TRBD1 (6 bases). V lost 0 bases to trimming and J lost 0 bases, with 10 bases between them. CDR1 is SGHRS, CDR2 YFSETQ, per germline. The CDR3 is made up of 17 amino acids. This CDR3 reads CASSLDQGSSYNSPLHF. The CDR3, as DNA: TGCGCCAGCAGCTTGGACCAGGGGAGCTCCTATAATTCACCCCTCCACTTT. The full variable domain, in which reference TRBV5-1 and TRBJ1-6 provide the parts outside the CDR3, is KAGVTQTPRYLIKTRGQQVTLSCSPISGHRSVSWYQQTPGQGLQFLFEYFSETQRNKGNFPGRFSGRQFSNSRSEMNVSTLELGDSALYLCASSLDQGSSYNSPLHFGNGTRLTVT.

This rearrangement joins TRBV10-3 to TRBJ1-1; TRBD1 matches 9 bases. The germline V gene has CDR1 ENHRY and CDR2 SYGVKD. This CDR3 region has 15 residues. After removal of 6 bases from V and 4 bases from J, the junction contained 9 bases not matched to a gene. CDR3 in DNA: TGTGCCATCAGACAGGGGGCAAGGGGAAGCACTGAAGCTTTCTTT. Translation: CAIRQGARGSTEAFF.

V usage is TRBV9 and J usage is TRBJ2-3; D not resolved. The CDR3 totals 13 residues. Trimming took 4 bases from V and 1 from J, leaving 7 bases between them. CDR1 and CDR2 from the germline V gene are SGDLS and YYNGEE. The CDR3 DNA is TGTGCCAGCAGCCCCCCTGGCACAGATACGCAGTATTTT. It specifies CASSPPGTDTQYF.

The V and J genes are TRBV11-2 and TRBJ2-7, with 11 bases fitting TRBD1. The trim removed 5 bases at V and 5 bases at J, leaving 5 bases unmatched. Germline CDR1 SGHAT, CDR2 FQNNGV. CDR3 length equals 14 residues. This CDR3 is CASSPRTGGDEQYF. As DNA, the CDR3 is TGTGCCAGCAGCCCCCGGACAGGGGGCGACGAGCAGTACTTC.

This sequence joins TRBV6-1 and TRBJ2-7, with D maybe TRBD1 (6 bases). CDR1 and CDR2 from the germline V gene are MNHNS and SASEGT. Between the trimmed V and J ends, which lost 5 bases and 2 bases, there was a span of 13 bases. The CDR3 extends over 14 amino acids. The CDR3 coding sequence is TGTGCCAGCAGTCAACAGGACAGCACCTACGAGCAGTACTTC. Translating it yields CASSQQDSTYEQYF.

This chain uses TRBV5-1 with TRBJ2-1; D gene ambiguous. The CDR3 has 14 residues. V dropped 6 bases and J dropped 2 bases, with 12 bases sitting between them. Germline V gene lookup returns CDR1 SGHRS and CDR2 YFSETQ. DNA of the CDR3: TGCGCCAGCAAACAGAGTCCCACCTACAATGAGCAGTTCTTC. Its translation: CASKQSPTYNEQFF.

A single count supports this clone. The DNA for the CDR3 is TGTGCCAGCAGCTTAGGCTCGCGGGGGTCAAATGAGCAGTTCTTC. As protein: CASSLGSRGSNEQFF. The chain uses TRBV7-7 and TRBJ2-1; 7 positions agree with TRBD2. Germline V gene data show CDR1 as SSHAT and CDR2 as FNYEAQ (reference sequence). The V gene end was trimmed by 1 base and the J gene end by 7 bases; junction bases not matched to a gene: 7. CDR3 length: 15 amino acids.

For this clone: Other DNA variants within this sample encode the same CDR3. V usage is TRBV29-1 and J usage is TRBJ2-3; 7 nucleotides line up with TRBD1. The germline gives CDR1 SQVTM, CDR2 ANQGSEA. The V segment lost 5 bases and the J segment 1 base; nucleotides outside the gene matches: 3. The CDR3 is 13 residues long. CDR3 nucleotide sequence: TGCAGCGTTAGGCAGGGGGGCACAGATACGCAGTATTTT. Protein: CSVRQGGTDTQYF.

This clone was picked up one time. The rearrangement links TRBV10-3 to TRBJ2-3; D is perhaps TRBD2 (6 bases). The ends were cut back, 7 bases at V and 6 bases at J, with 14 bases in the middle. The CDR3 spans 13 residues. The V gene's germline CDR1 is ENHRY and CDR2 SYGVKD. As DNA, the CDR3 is TGTGCCATCACCTCGTATCGGGGGGATACGCAGTATTTT. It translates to CAITSYRGDTQYF.